The T cell receptor (beta chain) described here comes from a study of blood T cell repertoires in COVID-19. On the study more broadly: Nucleic acid was either cDNA or gDNA, and it came from T cells, B-cell-depleted T cells, or PBMCs.

The protocol was immunoSEQ multiplex PCR, while the TCRdb copy is restricted to in-frame clones and leaves out a portion. The sample carries about 49,000 clones, 81% recorded once. This clone was recorded only once. In germline, CDR1 is SGHKS, CDR2 YYEKEE (reference sequence). The CDR3 runs to 16 residues. V dropped 2 bases and J dropped 4; count of bases not matched to a gene: 6. Sequencing was done on a sample of peripheral blood. V gene TRBV5-5 combines with J gene TRBJ2-1, with 10 bases that match TRBD2. The origin of this receptor is a woman older than 75 with COVID-19, enrolled during active disease. DNA for the CDR3: TGTGCCAGCAGCTTCGATTCTAGCGGGAGTTACAATGAGCAGTTCTTC. Encoded protein: CASSFDSSGSYNEQFF. Variable domain in full (rest from reference TRBV5-5 and TRBJ2-1): DAGVTQSPTHLIKTRGQQVTLRCSPISGHKSVSWYQQVLGQGPQFIFQYYEKEERGRGNFPDRFSARQFPNYSSELNVNALLLGDSALYLCASSFDSSGSYNEQFFGPGTRLTVL.